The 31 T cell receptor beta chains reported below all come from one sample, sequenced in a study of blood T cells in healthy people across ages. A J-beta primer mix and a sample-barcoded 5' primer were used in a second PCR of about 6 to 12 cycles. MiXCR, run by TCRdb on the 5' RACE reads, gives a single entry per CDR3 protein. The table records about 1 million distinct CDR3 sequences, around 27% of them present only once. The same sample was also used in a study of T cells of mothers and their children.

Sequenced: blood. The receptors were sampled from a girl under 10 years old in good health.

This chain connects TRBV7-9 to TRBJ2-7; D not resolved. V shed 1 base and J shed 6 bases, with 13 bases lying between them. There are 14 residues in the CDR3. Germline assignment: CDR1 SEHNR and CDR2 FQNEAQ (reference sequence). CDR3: CASSLVESPLEQYF. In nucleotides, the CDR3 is TGTGCCAGCAGCTTAGTAGAATCCCCCCTCGAGCAGTACTTC.

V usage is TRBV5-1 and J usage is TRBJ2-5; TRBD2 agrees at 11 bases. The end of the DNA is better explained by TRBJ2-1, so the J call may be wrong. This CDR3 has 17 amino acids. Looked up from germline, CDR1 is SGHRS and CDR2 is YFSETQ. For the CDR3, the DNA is TGCGCCAGCAGCTTGGTCACGACGGGACTAGCGGTCGAGGAGCAGTTCTTC. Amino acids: CASSLVTTGLAVEEQFF.

The CDR3 here is CASSVADQETQYF. The CDR3 bases are TGTGCCAGCAGCGTAGCGGATCAAGAGACCCAGTACTTC. This sequence joins TRBV9 and TRBJ2-5; D is unresolved. Germline values: CDR1 SGDLS, CDR2 YYNGEE. The V gene lost 0 bases and the J gene lost 2 bases, with 5 bases spanning the gap. The CDR3 spans 13 residues.

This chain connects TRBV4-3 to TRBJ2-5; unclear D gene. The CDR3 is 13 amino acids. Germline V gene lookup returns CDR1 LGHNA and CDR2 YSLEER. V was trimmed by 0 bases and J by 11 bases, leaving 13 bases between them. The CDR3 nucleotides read TGCGCCAGCAGCCAAGATAGCCAGTTGGAGCAGTACTTC. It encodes CASSQDSQLEQYF.

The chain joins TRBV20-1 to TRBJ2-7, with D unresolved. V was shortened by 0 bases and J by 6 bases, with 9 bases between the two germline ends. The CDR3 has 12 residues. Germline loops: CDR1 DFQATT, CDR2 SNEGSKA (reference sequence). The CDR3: CSARDGSSEQYF. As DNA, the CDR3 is TGCAGTGCTAGAGACGGAAGCTCCGAGCAGTACTTC.

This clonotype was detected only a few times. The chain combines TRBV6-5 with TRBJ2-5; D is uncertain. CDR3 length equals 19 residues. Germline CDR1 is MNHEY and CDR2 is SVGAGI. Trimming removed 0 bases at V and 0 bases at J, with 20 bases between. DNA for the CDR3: TGTGCCAGCAGTTACTCGAGGATCCCCTCTAAAGGGTACCAAGAGACCCAGTACTTC. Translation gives CASSYSRIPSKGYQETQYF.

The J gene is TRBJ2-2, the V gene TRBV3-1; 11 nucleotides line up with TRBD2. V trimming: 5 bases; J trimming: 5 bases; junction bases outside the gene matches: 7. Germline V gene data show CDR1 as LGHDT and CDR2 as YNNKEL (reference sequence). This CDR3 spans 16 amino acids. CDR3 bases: TGTGCCAGCAGCTTAAGACTAGCGGGAAAAACCGGGGAGCTGTTTTTT. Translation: CASSLRLAGKTGELFF.

CDR3 in amino acids: CASSQVQGHTEAFF. CDR3 in DNA: TGTGCCAGCAGCCAAGTCCAGGGGCACACTGAAGCTTTCTTT. The gene calls are TRBV3-1 and TRBJ1-1; TRBD1 is a possible D gene (6 bases). Trimming cost V 1 base and J 3 bases, with 9 bases left between them. Per the germline V gene, CDR1 is LGHDT and CDR2 is YNNKEL (reference sequence). The CDR3 has 14 amino acids.

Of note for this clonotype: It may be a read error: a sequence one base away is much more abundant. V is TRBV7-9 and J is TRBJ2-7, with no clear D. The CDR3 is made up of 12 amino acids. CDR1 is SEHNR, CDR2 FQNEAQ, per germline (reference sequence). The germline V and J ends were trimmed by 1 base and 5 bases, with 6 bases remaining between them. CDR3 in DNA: TGTGCCAGCAGCTTAGAGCGACACGAGCAGTACTTC. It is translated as CASSLERHEQYF.

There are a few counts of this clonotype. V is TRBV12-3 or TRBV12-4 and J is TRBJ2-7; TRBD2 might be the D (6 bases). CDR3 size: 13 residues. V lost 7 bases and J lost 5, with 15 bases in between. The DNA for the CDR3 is TGTGCCAGCACCCTCGGGGGTTGGAACGAGCAGTACTTC. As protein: CASTLGGWNEQYF.

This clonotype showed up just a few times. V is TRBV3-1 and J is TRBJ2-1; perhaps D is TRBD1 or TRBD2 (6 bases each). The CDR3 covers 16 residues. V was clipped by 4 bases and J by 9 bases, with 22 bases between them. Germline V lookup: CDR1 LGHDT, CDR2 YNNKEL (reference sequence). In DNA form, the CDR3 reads TGTGCCAGCAGCCCCCTTTTTGGGGGCGAGGAGGGTGAGCAGTTCTTC. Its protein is CASSPLFGGEEGEQFF.

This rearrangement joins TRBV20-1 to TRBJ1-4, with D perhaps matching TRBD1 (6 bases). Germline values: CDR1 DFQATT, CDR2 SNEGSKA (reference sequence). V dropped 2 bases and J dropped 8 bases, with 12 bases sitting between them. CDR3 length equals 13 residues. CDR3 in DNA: TGCAGTGCTAGATTCAGGGGAGGGGAAAAACTGTTTTTT. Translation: CSARFRGGEKLFF.

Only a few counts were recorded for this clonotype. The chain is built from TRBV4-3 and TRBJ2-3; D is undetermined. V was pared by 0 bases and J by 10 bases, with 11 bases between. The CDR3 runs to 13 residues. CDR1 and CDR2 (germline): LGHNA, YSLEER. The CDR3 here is CASSQDMRQAQYF. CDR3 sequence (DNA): TGCGCCAGCAGCCAAGATATGCGGCAGGCGCAGTATTTT.

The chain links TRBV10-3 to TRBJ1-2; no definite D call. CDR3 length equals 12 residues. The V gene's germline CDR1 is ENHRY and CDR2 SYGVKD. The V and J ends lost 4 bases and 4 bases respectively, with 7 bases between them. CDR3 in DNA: TGTGCCATCAGTGGAGCCTTCTATGGCTACACCTTC. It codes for CAISGAFYGYTF.

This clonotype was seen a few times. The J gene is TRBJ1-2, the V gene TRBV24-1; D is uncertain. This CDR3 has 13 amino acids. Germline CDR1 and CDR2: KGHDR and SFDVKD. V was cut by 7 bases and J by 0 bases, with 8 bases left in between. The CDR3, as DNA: TGTGCCACCAGCGGGTTCTCTAACTATGGCTACACCTTC. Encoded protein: CATSGFSNYGYTF.

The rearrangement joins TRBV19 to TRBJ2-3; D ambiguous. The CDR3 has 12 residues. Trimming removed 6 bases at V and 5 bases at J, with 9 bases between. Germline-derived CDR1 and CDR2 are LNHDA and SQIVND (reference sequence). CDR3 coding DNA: TGTGCCAGTAGCGAATATCAAGATACGCAGTATTTT. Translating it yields CASSEYQDTQYF.

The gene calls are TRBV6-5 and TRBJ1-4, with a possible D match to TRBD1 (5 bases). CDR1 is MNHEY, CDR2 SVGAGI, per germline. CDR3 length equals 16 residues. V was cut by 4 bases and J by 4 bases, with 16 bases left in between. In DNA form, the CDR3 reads TGTGCCAGCAGTTTCATGGGGGGAGGGTATAATGAAAAACTGTTTTTT. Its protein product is CASSFMGGGYNEKLFF.

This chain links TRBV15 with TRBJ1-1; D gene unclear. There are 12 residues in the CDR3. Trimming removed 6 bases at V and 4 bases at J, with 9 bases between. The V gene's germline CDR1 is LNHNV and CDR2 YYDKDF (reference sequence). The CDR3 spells CATSRGATEAFF. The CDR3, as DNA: TGTGCCACCAGTCGGGGAGCCACTGAAGCTTTCTTT.

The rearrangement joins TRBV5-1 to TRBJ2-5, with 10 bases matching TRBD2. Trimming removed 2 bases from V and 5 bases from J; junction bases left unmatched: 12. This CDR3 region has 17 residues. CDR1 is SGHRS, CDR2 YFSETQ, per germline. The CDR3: CASSLLKMTSGFETQYF. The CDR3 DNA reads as TGCGCCAGCAGCTTACTTAAGATGACTAGCGGGTTCGAGACCCAGTACTTC.

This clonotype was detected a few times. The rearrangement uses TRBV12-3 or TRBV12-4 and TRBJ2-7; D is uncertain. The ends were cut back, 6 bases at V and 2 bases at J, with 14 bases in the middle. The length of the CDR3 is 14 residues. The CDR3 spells CASSYSTRPYEQYF. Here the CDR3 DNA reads TGTGCCAGCAGCTATTCGACAAGACCCTACGAGCAGTACTTC.

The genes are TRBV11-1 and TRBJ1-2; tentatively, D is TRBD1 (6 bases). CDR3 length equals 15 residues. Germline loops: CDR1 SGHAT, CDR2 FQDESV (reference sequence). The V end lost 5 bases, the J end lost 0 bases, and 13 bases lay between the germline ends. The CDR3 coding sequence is TGTGCCAGCAGCCAGGACAGACTTGCTAACTATGGCTACACCTTC. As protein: CASSQDRLANYGYTF.

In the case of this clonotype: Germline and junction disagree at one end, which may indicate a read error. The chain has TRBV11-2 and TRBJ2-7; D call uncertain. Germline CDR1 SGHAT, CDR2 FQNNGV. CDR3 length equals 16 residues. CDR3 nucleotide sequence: TGTGCCGGCAGCCCCCTCGCCGAGTTAGGCGCCTACGAGCAGTACTTC. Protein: CAGSPLAELGAYEQYF.

This CDR3 is CASSSFFETRGQEKLFF. Written as DNA, the CDR3 is TGTGCCAGCAGCTCGTTCTTTGAGACCCGAGGACAGGAAAAACTGTTTTTT. This chain links TRBV11-2 with TRBJ1-4; D possibly corresponds to TRBD1 (6 bases). Germline-derived CDR1 and CDR2 are SGHAT and FQNNGV. The CDR3 is 17 residues long. V was clipped by 4 bases and J by 8 bases, with 23 bases between them.

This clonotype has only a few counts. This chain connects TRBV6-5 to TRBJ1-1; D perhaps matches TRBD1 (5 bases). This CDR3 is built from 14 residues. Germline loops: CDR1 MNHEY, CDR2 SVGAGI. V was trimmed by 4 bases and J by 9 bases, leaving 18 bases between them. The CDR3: CASSWNSGTHQAFF. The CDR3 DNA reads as TGTGCCAGCAGTTGGAATAGTGGGACCCACCAAGCTTTCTTT.

In nucleotides, the CDR3 is TGTGCCAGCAGCCAAGCCATCGAGGGACCCCACTATGGCTACACCTTC. This codes for CASSQAIEGPHYGYTF. The V call is TRBV4-2, the J call TRBJ1-2; D perhaps matches TRBD1 (5 bases). CDR3 length: 16 amino acids. The germline V and J ends were trimmed by 1 base and 3 bases, with 15 bases remaining between them. Per germline, CDR1 LGHNA and CDR2 YNFKEQ.

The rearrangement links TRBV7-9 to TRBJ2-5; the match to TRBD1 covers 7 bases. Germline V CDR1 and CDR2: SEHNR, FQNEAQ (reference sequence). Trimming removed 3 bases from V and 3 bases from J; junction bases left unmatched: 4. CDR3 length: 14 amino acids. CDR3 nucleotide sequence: TGTGCCAGCAGCTTGACAGGGTCTAAAGAGACCCAGTACTTC. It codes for CASSLTGSKETQYF.

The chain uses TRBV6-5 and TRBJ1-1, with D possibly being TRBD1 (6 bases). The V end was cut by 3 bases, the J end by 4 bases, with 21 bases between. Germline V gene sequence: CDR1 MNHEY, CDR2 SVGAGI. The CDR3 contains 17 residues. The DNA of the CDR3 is TGTGCCAGCAGTTATCAAGCATCTCCCGGGGGGCGCACTGAAGCTTTCTTT. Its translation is CASSYQASPGGRTEAFF.

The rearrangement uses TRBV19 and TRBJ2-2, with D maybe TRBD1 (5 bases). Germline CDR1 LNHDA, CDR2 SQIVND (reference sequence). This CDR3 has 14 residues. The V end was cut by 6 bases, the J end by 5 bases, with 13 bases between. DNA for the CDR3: TGTGCCAGTAGGGCGGCAGGGCCTACCGGGGAGCTGTTTTTT. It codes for CASRAAGPTGELFF.

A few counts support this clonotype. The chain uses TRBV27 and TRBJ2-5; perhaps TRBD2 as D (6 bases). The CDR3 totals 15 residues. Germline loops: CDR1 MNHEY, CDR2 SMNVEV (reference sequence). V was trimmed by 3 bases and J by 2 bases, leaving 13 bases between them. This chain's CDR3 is CASSLGVGGQETQYF. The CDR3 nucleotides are TGTGCCAGCAGTTTGGGTGTGGGGGGACAAGAGACCCAGTACTTC.

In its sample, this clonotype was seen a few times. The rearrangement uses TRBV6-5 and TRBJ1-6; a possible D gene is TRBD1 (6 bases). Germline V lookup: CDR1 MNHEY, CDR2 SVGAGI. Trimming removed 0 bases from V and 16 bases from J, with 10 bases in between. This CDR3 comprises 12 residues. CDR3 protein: CASSYSGAPLHF. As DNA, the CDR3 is TGTGCCAGCAGTTACTCGGGGGCTCCACTCCACTTT.

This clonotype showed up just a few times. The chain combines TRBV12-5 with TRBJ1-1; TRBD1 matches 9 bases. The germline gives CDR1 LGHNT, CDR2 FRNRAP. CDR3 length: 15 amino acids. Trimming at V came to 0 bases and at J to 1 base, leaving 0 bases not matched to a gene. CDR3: CASGLVQGANTEAFF. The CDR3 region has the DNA TGTGCTAGTGGTTTGGTACAGGGGGCGAACACTGAAGCTTTCTTT.